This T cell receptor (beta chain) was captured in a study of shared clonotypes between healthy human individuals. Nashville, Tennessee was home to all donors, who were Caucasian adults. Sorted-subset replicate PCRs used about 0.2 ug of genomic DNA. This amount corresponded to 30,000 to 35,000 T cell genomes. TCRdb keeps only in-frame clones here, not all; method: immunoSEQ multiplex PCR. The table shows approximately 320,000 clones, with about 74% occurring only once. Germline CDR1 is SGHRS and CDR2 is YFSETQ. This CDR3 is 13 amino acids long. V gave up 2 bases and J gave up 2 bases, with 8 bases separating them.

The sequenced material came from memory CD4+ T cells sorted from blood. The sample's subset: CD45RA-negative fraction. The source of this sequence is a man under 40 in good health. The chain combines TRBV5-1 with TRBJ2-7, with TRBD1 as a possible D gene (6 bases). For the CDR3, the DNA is TGCGCCAGCAGCTTCACAGGGACCTACGAGCAGTACTTC. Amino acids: CASSFTGTYEQYF.